This T cell receptor (beta chain) was retrieved from a study of radiation and T cells in renal cell carcinoma. The assay was immunoSEQ multiplex PCR, and TCRdb's table has in-frame clones only and misses some. The data hold about 150,000 clones, with less than 90% observed a single time. The CDR3 extends over 14 amino acids. Germline assignment: CDR1 SGHRS and CDR2 YFSETQ. The V gene lost 4 bases and the J gene lost 7 bases, with 17 bases spanning the gap. Time point specified: baseline pretreatment blood. Treatment indicated: 15 Gy SBRT to primary tumor, nephrectomy 4 weeks later. The sequencing used blood, collected from a patient whose treatment included radiotherapy and nephrectomy. This TCR derives from a woman between 65 and 79 years old with renal cell carcinoma. The chain joins TRBV5-1 to TRBJ1-2, with D perhaps matching TRBD1 (5 bases). CDR3 loop: CASSGDFGSGGYTF. The CDR3, as DNA: TGCGCCAGCAGCGGGGACTTTGGCTCGGGTGGCTACACCTTC.